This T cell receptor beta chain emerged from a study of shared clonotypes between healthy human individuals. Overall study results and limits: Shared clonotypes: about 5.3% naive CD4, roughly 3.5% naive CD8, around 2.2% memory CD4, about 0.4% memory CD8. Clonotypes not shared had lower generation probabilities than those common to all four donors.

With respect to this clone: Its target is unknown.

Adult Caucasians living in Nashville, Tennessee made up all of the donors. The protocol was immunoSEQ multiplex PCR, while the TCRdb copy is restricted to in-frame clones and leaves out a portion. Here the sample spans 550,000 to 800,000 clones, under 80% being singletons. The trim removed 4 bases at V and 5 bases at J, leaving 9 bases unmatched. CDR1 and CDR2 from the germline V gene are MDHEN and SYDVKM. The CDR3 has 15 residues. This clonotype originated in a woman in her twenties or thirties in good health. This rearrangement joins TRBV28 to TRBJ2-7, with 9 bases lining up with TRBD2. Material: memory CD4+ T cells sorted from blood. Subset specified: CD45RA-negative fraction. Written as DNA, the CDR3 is TGTGCCAGCAGTTCCAGAGGAGCGGGAGGCCACGAGCAGTACTTC. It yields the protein CASSSRGAGGHEQYF. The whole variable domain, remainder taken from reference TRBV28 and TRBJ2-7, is DVKVTQSSRYLVKRTGEKVFLECVQDMDHENMFWYRQDPGLGLRLIYFSYDVKMKEKGDIPEGYSVSREKKERFSLILESASTNQTSMYLCASSSRGAGGHEQYFGPGTRLTVT.